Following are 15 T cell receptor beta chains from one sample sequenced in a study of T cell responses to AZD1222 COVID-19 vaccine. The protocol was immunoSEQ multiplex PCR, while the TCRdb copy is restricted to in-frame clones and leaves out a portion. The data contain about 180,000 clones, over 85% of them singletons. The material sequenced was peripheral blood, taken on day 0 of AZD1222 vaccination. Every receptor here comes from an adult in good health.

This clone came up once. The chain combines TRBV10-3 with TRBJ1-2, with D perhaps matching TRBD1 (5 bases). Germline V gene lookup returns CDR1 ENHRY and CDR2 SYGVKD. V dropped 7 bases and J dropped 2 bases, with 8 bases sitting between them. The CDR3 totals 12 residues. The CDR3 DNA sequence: TGTGCCATCATGGGACCGAACTATGGCTACACCTTC. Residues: CAIMGPNYGYTF.

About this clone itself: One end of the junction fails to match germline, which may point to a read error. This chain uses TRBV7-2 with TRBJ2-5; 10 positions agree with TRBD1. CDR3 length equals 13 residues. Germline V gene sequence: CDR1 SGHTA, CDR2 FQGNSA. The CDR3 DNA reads TGTGCCAGCAGCTTAGGGGGGTGGGACAGGGGCAACTTC. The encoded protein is CASSLGGWDRGNF.

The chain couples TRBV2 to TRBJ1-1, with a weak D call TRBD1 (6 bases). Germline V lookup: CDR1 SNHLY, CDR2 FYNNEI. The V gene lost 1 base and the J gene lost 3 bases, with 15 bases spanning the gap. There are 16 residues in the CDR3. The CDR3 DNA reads TGTGCCAGCAGTGAAGACGTCCAGGGGTGGGACACTGAAGCTTTCTTT. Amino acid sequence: CASSEDVQGWDTEAFF.

CDR3 coding DNA: TGTGCCAGTAGTAGAAGGGTTTATAGCAATCAGCCCCAGCATTTT. Translated: CASSRRVYSNQPQHF. The rearrangement uses TRBV19 and TRBJ1-5; D is undetermined. This CDR3 is 15 amino acids long. V lost 4 bases, J lost 0 bases, and 10 bases lay in between. In germline, CDR1 is LNHDA, CDR2 SQIVND (reference sequence). The full variable domain, completed using reference TRBV19 and TRBJ1-5, is DGGITQSPKYLFRKEGQNVTLSCEQNLNHDAMYWYRQDPGQGLRLIYYSQIVNDFQKGDIAEGYSVSREKKESFPLTVTSAQKNPTAFYLCASSRRVYSNQPQHFGDGTRLSIL.

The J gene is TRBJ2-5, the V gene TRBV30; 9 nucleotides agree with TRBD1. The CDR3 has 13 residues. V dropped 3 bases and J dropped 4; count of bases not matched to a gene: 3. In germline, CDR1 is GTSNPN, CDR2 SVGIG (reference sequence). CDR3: CAWSPDRGETQYF. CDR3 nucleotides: TGTGCCTGGAGCCCGGACAGGGGAGAGACCCAGTACTTC.

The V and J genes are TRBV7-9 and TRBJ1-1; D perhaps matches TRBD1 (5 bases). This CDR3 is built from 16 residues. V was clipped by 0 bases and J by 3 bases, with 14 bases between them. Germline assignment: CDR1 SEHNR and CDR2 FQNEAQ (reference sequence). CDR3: CASSLAGAGQDTEAFF. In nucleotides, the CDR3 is TGTGCCAGCAGCTTAGCAGGGGCAGGGCAGGACACTGAAGCTTTCTTT.

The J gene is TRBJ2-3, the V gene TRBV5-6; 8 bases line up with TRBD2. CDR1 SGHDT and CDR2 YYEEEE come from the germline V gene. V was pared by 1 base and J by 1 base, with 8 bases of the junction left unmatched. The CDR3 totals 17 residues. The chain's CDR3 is CASSLWGSGEGTDTQYF. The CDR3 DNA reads TGTGCCAGCAGCTTGTGGGGTAGCGGGGAGGGCACAGATACGCAGTATTTT. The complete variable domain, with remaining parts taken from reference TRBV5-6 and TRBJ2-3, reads DAGVTQSPTHLIKTRGQQVTLRCSPKSGHDTVSWYQQALGQGPQFIFQYYEEEERQRGNFPDRFSGHQFPNYSSELNVNALLLGDSALYLCASSLWGSGEGTDTQYFGPGTRLTVL.

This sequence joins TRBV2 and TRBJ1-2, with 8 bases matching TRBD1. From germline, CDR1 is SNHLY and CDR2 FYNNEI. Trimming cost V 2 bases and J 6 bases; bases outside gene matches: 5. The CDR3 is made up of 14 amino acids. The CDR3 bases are TGTGCCAGCAGTGAACAGGGGGCGCGGAATGGCTACACCTTC. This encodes CASSEQGARNGYTF.

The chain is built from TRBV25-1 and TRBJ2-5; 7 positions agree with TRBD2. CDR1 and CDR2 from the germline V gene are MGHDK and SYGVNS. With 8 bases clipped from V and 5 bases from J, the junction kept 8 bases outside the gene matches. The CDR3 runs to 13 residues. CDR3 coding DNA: TGTGCCAGCTGCATGGCGGGAGCCGAGACCCAGTACTTC. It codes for CASCMAGAETQYF.

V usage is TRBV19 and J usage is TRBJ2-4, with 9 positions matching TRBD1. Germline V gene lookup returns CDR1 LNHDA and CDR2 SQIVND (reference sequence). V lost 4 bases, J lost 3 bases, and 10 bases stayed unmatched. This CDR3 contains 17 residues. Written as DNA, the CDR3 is TGTGCCAGTAGTAGCACCCGGACAGGGGCAGACAAAAACATTCAGTACTTC. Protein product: CASSSTRTGADKNIQYF.

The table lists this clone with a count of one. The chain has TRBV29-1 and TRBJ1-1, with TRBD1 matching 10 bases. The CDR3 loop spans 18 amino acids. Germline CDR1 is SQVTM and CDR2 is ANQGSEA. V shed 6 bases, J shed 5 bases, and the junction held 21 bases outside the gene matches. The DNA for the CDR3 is TGCAGCGTCATGAACCCCTTAGGTCCGGGACAGGGGAGGACTGAAGCTTTCTTT. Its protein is CSVMNPLGPGQGRTEAFF.

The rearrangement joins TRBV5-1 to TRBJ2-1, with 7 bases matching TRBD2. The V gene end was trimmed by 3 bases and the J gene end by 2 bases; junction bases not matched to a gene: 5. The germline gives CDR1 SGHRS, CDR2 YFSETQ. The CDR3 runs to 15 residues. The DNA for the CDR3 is TGCGCCAGCAGCTCCCAGAGCGGGGCCTACAATGAGCAGTTCTTC. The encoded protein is CASSSQSGAYNEQFF.

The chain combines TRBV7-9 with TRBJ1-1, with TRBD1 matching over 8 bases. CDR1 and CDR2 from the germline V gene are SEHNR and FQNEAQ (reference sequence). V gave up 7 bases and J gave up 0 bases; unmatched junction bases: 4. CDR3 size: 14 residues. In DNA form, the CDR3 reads TGTGCCAGCACGTGGACAGGGATGAACACTGAAGCTTTCTTT. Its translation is CASTWTGMNTEAFF.

The CDR3 reads CATSSEGQGALPQHF. The DNA of the CDR3 is TGTGCCACCAGCAGCGAAGGACAGGGAGCGTTGCCCCAGCATTTT. The J gene is TRBJ1-5, the V gene TRBV15, with 8 bases matching TRBD1. J gave up 9 bases and V 3 bases, and 10 bases lay outside the gene matches. This CDR3 contains 15 residues. Per the germline V gene, CDR1 is LNHNV and CDR2 is YYDKDF (reference sequence). The full variable domain, completed using reference TRBV15 and TRBJ1-5, is DAMVIQNPRYQVTQFGKPVTLSCSQTLNHNVMYWYQQKSSQAPKLLFHYYDKDFNNEADTPDNFQSRRPNTSFCFLDIRSPGLGDTAMYLCATSSEGQGALPQHFGDGTRLSIL.

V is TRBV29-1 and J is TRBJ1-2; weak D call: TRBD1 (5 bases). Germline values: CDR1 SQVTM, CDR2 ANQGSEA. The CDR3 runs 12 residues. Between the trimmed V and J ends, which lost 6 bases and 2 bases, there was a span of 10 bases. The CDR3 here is CSVARQNYGYTF. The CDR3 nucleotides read TGCAGCGTCGCCAGACAGAACTATGGCTACACCTTC.